Shown below are 22 T cell receptor beta chains from a single sample sequenced in a study of human T cells and chemical hapten exposure. Time point of the sample: pre-sensitization, week 0. Treatment indicated: therapeutic diphenylcyclopropenone sensitization with weekly scalp DPC. TCRdb used MiXCR to reprocess the RACE reads, holding one entry per CDR3 protein. The sample comprises 250,000 to 300,000 distinct CDR3 sequences, over 7.5% of which are singletons, and roughly 1.2% rests with the top ten. The material was whole blood, obtained in connection with sensitization to the hapten diphenylcyclopropenone (DPC). Receptor source: a man aged 18 to 35 with alopecia areata. Some clones in this sample may be carry-over from other donors' samples.

This chain links TRBV4-2 with TRBJ2-2, with 7 positions matching TRBD1. Germline trimming cut 4 bases from V and 6 bases from J; bases unmatched to any gene: 5. The CDR3 sequence is 14 residues long. Germline loops: CDR1 LGHNA, CDR2 YNFKEQ. CDR3 in amino acids: CASSLRTGPGELFF. Here the CDR3 DNA reads TGTGCCAGCAGCCTCCGGACAGGTCCCGGGGAGCTGTTTTTT.

This clonotype was detected ten times or more. V usage is TRBV7-8 and J usage is TRBJ2-5; 10 bases fit TRBD1. Trimming at V came to 1 base and at J to 6 bases, leaving 11 bases not matched to a gene. From germline, CDR1 is SGHVS and CDR2 FQNEAQ. The CDR3 has 17 residues. The CDR3 nucleotides read TGTGCCAGCAGCTTAGGAGACAGGGGGCGCTGGATAAAGACCCAGTACTTC. The encoded protein is CASSLGDRGRWIKTQYF. The variable domain in full, completed from reference TRBV7-8 and TRBJ2-5, reads GAGVSQSPRYKVAKRGQDVALRCDPISGHVSLFWYQQALGQGPEFLTYFQNEAQLDKSGLPSDRFFAERPEGSVSTLKIQRTQQEDSAVYLCASSLGDRGRWIKTQYFGPGTRLLVL.

The gene calls are TRBV6-2 or TRBV6-3 and TRBJ1-5; D call uncertain. This CDR3 has 18 amino acids. The germline V gene encodes CDR1 MNHEY and CDR2 SVGEGT. V shed 5 bases and J shed 0 bases, with 20 bases lying between them. CDR3 region: CASSRISSRGYSNQPQHF. CDR3 in DNA: TGTGCCAGCAGTCGAATCTCCTCACGGGGATATAGCAATCAGCCCCAGCATTTT.

The V call is TRBV15, the J call TRBJ1-4; 11 bases are shared with TRBD1. Germline assignment: CDR1 LNHNV and CDR2 YYDKDF (reference sequence). V lost 3 bases, J lost 8 bases, and 5 bases stayed unmatched. The CDR3 has 15 amino acids. The CDR3 is CATSRDRDRGEKLFF. The CDR3, as DNA: TGTGCCACCAGCAGGGACCGGGACAGGGGGGAAAAACTGTTTTTT.

This clonotype came up a few times. This rearrangement joins TRBV9 to TRBJ1-1, with 7 bases fitting TRBD1. The trim removed 5 bases at V and 7 bases at J, leaving 5 bases unmatched. The CDR3 consists of 12 residues. Germline assignment: CDR1 SGDLS and CDR2 YYNGEE. CDR3 in amino acids: CASSAQGIEAFF. Written as DNA, the CDR3 is TGTGCCAGCAGTGCACAGGGGATTGAAGCTTTCTTT.

Only a few counts were recorded for this clonotype. The CDR3 here is CASSFYGTSGGARDTQYF. CDR3 nucleotide sequence: TGTGCCAGCAGCTTCTATGGGACTAGCGGGGGGGCTAGAGATACGCAGTATTTT. The V call is TRBV7-6, the J call TRBJ2-3; 16 positions match TRBD2. Germline V gene data show CDR1 as SGHVS and CDR2 as FNYEAQ. The CDR3 contains 18 residues. The ends lost 3 bases at V and 5 bases at J; junction bases unmatched: 8.

This clonotype occurred many times. The gene calls are TRBV2 and TRBJ2-7; D remains ambiguous. Germline CDR1 reads SNHLY; CDR2 reads FYNNEI. The CDR3 runs 12 residues. Trimming left V 1 base short and J 1 base short, with 2 bases between. CDR3 nucleotide sequence: TGTGCCAGCAGTGAAGTGTCCTACGAGCAGTACTTC. This encodes CASSEVSYEQYF.

There are a few counts of this clonotype. This chain connects TRBV20-1 to TRBJ2-5, with D maybe TRBD1 (6 bases). V gave up 1 base and J gave up 1 base, with 10 bases separating them. Looked up from germline, CDR1 is DFQATT and CDR2 is SNEGSKA (reference sequence). The CDR3 covers 14 residues. CDR3 protein: CSARAQGLQETQYF. CDR3 sequence (DNA): TGCAGTGCTAGAGCACAGGGTCTCCAAGAGACCCAGTACTTC.

This clonotype was detected a few times. The J gene is TRBJ1-2, the V gene TRBV5-5; a possible D gene is TRBD1 (5 bases). This CDR3 is built from 15 residues. Germline V CDR1 and CDR2: SGHKS, YYEKEE (reference sequence). Trimming pared 0 bases from V and 3 bases from J, leaving 12 bases between. CDR3 coding DNA: TGTGCCAGCAGCTTGGCCAGTGTAGGGGACTATGGCTACACCTTC. As protein: CASSLASVGDYGYTF.

This chain joins TRBV27 and TRBJ1-4; D unresolved. CDR3 length: 13 amino acids. CDR1 and CDR2 from the germline V gene are MNHEY and SMNVEV (reference sequence). Trimming took 5 bases from V and 8 from J, leaving 12 bases between them. The CDR3 region has the DNA TGTGCCAGCAGTGACGGCCCGTGGGAAAAACTGTTTTTT. The encoded protein is CASSDGPWEKLFF.

V gene TRBV18 combines with J gene TRBJ2-7, with a tentative D call TRBD1 (6 bases). The CDR3 spans 15 residues. V was cut by 3 bases and J by 0 bases, with 12 bases left in between. Germline CDR1 reads KGHSH; CDR2 reads LQKENI. CDR3 region: CASSPGQRSSYEQYV. Written as DNA, the CDR3 is TGTGCCAGCTCACCCGGACAGAGGAGCTCCTACGAGCAGTACGTC.

This chain uses TRBV27 with TRBJ2-1; 9 bases align to TRBD1. The V segment lost 5 bases and the J segment 7 bases; nucleotides outside the gene matches: 12. Germline-derived CDR1 and CDR2 are MNHEY and SMNVEV (reference sequence). The CDR3 consists of 16 residues. The CDR3 region is CASSPTGGGRLNEQFF. The CDR3 DNA sequence: TGTGCCAGCAGTCCCACAGGGGGCGGGCGTTTGAATGAGCAGTTCTTC.

This chain joins TRBV25-1 and TRBJ1-5; D perhaps matches TRBD1 (5 bases). Germline V gene lookup returns CDR1 MGHDK and CDR2 SYGVNS. Trimming removed 4 bases from V and 0 bases from J, with 13 bases in between. The CDR3 extends over 16 amino acids. The CDR3 nucleotides are TGTGCCAGCAGTGCGGGTAGGGGTTATAGCAATCAGCCCCAGCATTTT. This encodes CASSAGRGYSNQPQHF.

The CDR3 nucleotides read TGTGCCAGCTCACCGAGGAGGGATAGCAATCAGCCCCAGCATTTT. Its translation: CASSPRRDSNQPQHF. The chain has TRBV18 and TRBJ1-5; no clear D gene. The V end lost 3 bases, the J end lost 0 bases, and 9 bases lay between the germline ends. CDR1 KGHSH and CDR2 LQKENI come from the germline V gene. The CDR3 totals 15 residues.

This clonotype occurred many times. The rearrangement uses TRBV11-1 and TRBJ1-1; D not resolved. The germline V gene encodes CDR1 SGHAT and CDR2 FQDESV (reference sequence). The CDR3 is 13 amino acids. Trimming took off 3 bases at V and 6 bases at J, with 11 bases between the two ends. The DNA for the CDR3 is TGTGCCAGCAGCTTCTCAAGGGAGGCTGAAGCTTTCTTT. This encodes CASSFSREAEAFF.

This clonotype was seen a few times. This sequence joins TRBV20-1 and TRBJ1-1; the D is unclear. Germline CDR1 reads DFQATT; CDR2 reads SNEGSKA (reference sequence). This CDR3 comprises 14 residues. V shed 3 bases and J shed 0 bases, with 11 bases lying between them. Here the CDR3 DNA reads TGCAGTGCTAGGCCACGGTACATGAACACTGAAGCTTTCTTT. It codes for CSARPRYMNTEAFF.

This chain uses TRBV5-1 with TRBJ1-2; TRBD1 is a possible D gene (6 bases). Trimming stripped 0 bases from V and 5 bases from J, with 14 bases between. This CDR3 has 15 residues. The germline V gene encodes CDR1 SGHRS and CDR2 YFSETQ. The CDR3 here is CASSLAGGAEYGYTF. The CDR3, as DNA: TGCGCCAGCAGCTTGGCCGGGGGCGCGGAATATGGCTACACCTTC.

This clonotype was seen repeatedly, ten times or more. The rearrangement joins TRBV29-1 to TRBJ2-4; D gene ambiguous. Germline CDR1 is SQVTM and CDR2 is ANQGSEA. This CDR3 has 12 residues. The ends were cut back, 4 bases at V and 5 bases at J, with 9 bases in the middle. The CDR3 loop is CSVGPAQNIQYF. The DNA of the CDR3 is TGCAGCGTTGGGCCCGCGCAAAACATTCAGTACTTC.

This clonotype was found many times. The chain has TRBV5-1 and TRBJ1-2; no reliable D call. Germline V gene data show CDR1 as SGHRS and CDR2 as YFSETQ. CDR3 length: 14 residues. Trimming removed 3 bases at V and 3 bases at J, with 12 bases between. For the CDR3, the DNA is TGCGCCAGCAGCTCTAGGGTGTCGGACTATGGCTACACCTTC. It encodes CASSSRVSDYGYTF.

V is TRBV7-8 and J is TRBJ2-2; D is ambiguous. CDR3 size: 12 residues. Germline CDR1 is SGHVS and CDR2 is FQNEAQ. V was shortened by 2 bases and J by 10 bases, with 8 bases between the two germline ends. This CDR3 reads CASSLFEEELFF. CDR3 DNA: TGTGCCAGCAGCTTATTTGAGGAGGAGCTGTTTTTT.

Only a few counts were recorded for this clonotype. J is TRBJ1-2 and V is TRBV7-9, with D possibly TRBD1 on 5 matching bases. From germline, CDR1 is SEHNR and CDR2 FQNEAQ (reference sequence). CDR3 length: 14 amino acids. V was clipped by 6 bases and J by 2 bases, with 13 bases between them. The CDR3 protein is CASRGVLDNYGYTF. CDR3 bases: TGTGCCAGCAGGGGGGTATTGGACAACTATGGCTACACCTTC. Drawing the rest from reference TRBV7-9 and TRBJ1-2, the complete variable domain is DTGVSQNPRHKITKRGQNVTFRCDPISEHNRLYWYRQTLGQGPEFLTYFQNEAQLEKSRLLSDRFSAERPKGSFSTLEIQRTEQGDSAMYLCASRGVLDNYGYTFGSGTRLTVV.

The chain combines TRBV6-2 or TRBV6-3 with TRBJ1-5; D remains unclear. The germline V gene encodes CDR1 MNHEY and CDR2 SVGEGT. Trimming pared 0 bases from V and 0 bases from J, leaving 3 bases between. The CDR3 has 14 residues. The CDR3 reads CASSYSNSNQPQHF. For the CDR3, the DNA is TGTGCCAGCAGTTACTCGAATAGCAATCAGCCCCAGCATTTT.